These 11 T cell receptor beta chains were all obtained from the same sample, sequenced in a study of control samples from healthy donors and cancer patients. Here immunoSEQ multiplex PCR was the method, and the copy in TCRdb shows in-frame clones only, minus some. The profile shows 150,000 or so clones, about 90% of them singletons. Sequencing input: blood. These receptors were taken from a woman in her forties or fifties in good health.

This clone was counted a single time. V is TRBV29-1 and J is TRBJ2-7; the D gene is possibly TRBD1 (6 bases). Looked up from germline, CDR1 is SQVTM and CDR2 is ANQGSEA. This CDR3 spans 14 amino acids. V dropped 7 bases and J dropped 3 bases, with 19 bases sitting between them. CDR3 DNA sequence: TGCAGCGGTTCCCGGACCCAGGGGTACTACGAGCAGTACTTC. This gives the protein CSGSRTQGYYEQYF.

This chain connects TRBV5-1 to TRBJ1-1, with unresolved D. Between the trimmed V and J ends, which lost 3 bases and 6 bases, there was a span of 15 bases. This CDR3 spans 14 amino acids. Germline V gives CDR1 SGHRS, CDR2 YFSETQ. In DNA, the CDR3 is TGCGCCAGCAGCTCCAGATCGGAAAGCCCTGAAGCTTTCTTT. Translated: CASSSRSESPEAFF.

This chain joins TRBV6-6 and TRBJ2-1; possible D gene TRBD2, 6 bases. CDR1 is MNHNY and CDR2 is SVGAGI in the germline V gene (reference sequence). The CDR3 runs 16 residues. Between the trimmed V and J ends, which lost 6 bases and 2 bases, there was a span of 17 bases. CDR3 in amino acids: CASSRRIAETYNEQFF. In nucleotides, the CDR3 is TGTGCCAGCAGCCGCCGGATAGCGGAAACCTACAATGAGCAGTTCTTC.

The rearrangement joins TRBV19 to TRBJ1-4; unclear D gene. V lost 8 bases to trimming and J lost 0 bases, with 7 bases between them. The CDR3 sequence is 13 residues long. Germline V gene sequence: CDR1 LNHDA, CDR2 SQIVND (reference sequence). The DNA for the CDR3 is TGTGCCAGTTCGGAGGCAACTAATGAAAAACTGTTTTTT. Translation gives CASSEATNEKLFF.

The rearrangement uses TRBV2 and TRBJ1-2; 12 bases agree with TRBD1. Germline V gene sequence: CDR1 SNHLY, CDR2 FYNNEI. Trimming at V came to 7 bases and at J to 5 bases, leaving 8 bases not matched to a gene. This CDR3 has 15 amino acids. Here the CDR3 DNA reads TGTGCCAGCAACCCCGGGACAGGGGGCTGGTATGGCTACACCTTC. This encodes CASNPGTGGWYGYTF.

The V call is TRBV5-1, the J call TRBJ2-1; 15 bases line up with TRBD2. The length of the CDR3 is 15 residues. CDR1 SGHRS and CDR2 YFSETQ come from the germline V gene. CDR3 in amino acids: CATGLAGGQYNEQFF. DNA for the CDR3: TGCGCGACGGGACTAGCGGGGGGCCAGTACAATGAGCAGTTCTTC.

The chain has TRBV6-4 and TRBJ2-2; D ambiguous. The CDR3 covers 15 residues. CDR1 MRHNA and CDR2 SNTAGT come from the germline V gene. Deletions cut 3 bases from V and 2 bases from J, with 10 bases between. The CDR3: CASSERASNTGELFF. The CDR3 DNA reads TGTGCCAGCAGTGAACGGGCCTCAAACACCGGGGAGCTGTTTTTT.

This chain connects TRBV12-3 or TRBV12-4 to TRBJ1-6; D is unresolved. This CDR3 region has 12 residues. Trimming cost V 6 bases and J 9 bases, with 9 bases left between them. The CDR3 reads CASRMGFSPLHF. The DNA of the CDR3 is TGTGCCAGCAGGATGGGGTTTTCACCCCTCCACTTT.

The genes are TRBV3-1 (or the pseudogene TRBV3-2) and TRBJ1-3; the D is unclear. Germline loops: CDR1 LGHDT, CDR2 YNNKEL (reference sequence). Trimming shortened V by 2 bases and J by 2 bases, and 7 bases separated the two germline ends. CDR3 size: 14 residues. CDR3 nucleotide sequence: TGTGCCAGCAGCCAAAACAGAGCTGGAAACACCATATATTTT. It encodes CASSQNRAGNTIYF.

The chain employs TRBV19 and TRBJ1-1; no reliable D call. Germline CDR1 LNHDA, CDR2 SQIVND (reference sequence). V gave up 2 bases and J gave up 1 base, with 5 bases separating them. The CDR3 contains 13 residues. Written as DNA, the CDR3 is TGTGCCAGTAGTATATGGGGGAACACTGAAGCTTTCTTT. Its translation: CASSIWGNTEAFF.

The chain combines TRBV7-9 with TRBJ1-3; unclear D gene. Trimming removed 0 bases at V and 1 base at J, with 10 bases between. The length of the CDR3 is 16 residues. CDR1 SEHNR and CDR2 FQNEAQ come from the germline V gene (reference sequence). CDR3 in amino acids: CASSLAAAASGNTIYF. In DNA, the CDR3 is TGTGCCAGCAGCTTAGCGGCAGCTGCATCTGGAAACACCATATATTTT.